The next 24 T cell receptor beta chains were all read from a single sample in a study of T-cell memory formation after mild COVID-19. TCRdb re-called the 5' RACE reads through MiXCR, storing one row per CDR3 protein. Of 150,000 to 200,000 distinct CDR3 sequences listed, approximately 10% are singletons. What was sequenced was PBMCs or a T cell subset sorted from them (not recorded which). The receptors originated from a man aged 18 to 29 who had mild COVID-19 (a few samples of this study predate the infection). Cell type and time point are not known.

This clonotype was detected many times. The V gene is TRBV12-3 or TRBV12-4, the J gene TRBJ1-5; D ambiguous. The CDR3 sequence is 13 residues long. V was trimmed by 0 bases and J by 9 bases, leaving 9 bases between them. This CDR3 reads CASSLAPPGPQHF. In DNA form, the CDR3 reads TGTGCCAGCAGTTTAGCGCCCCCCGGGCCCCAGCATTTT.

This clonotype was counted a few times. V gene TRBV14 combines with J gene TRBJ2-5; 10 bases line up with TRBD1. Looked up from germline, CDR1 is SGHDN and CDR2 is FVKESK. CDR3 length equals 17 residues. The J segment lost 5 bases and the V segment lost 0 bases, leaving 9 bases of the junction unmatched. CDR3 nucleotides: TGTGCCAGCAGCCAAGATCGGCCGGACAGGGGGACGGAGACCCAGTACTTC. Its translation is CASSQDRPDRGTETQYF.

In its sample, this clonotype was seen a few times. CDR3 nucleotides: TGCGCCAGCAGCCAAGGTCCGGGAAGGACGGGCACTGAAGCTTTCTTT. Translated, it gives CASSQGPGRTGTEAFF. The rearrangement joins TRBV4-1 to TRBJ1-1; D is unclear. V was shortened by 1 base and J by 4 bases, with 16 bases between the two germline ends. The germline V gene encodes CDR1 MGHRA and CDR2 YSYEKL. The CDR3 is 16 amino acids.

The table lists this clonotype with a few counts. This chain joins TRBV20-1 and TRBJ2-2; D ambiguous. V was pared by 2 bases and J by 2 bases, with 9 bases between. The CDR3 extends over 14 amino acids. CDR1 is DFQATT, CDR2 SNEGSKA, per germline (reference sequence). CDR3 in amino acids: CSARPRANTGELFF. The CDR3 nucleotides read TGCAGTGCTAGACCAAGGGCAAACACCGGGGAGCTGTTTTTT.

V usage is TRBV5-1 and J usage is TRBJ1-4, with 9 bases lining up with TRBD1. The CDR3 sequence is 15 residues long. V shed 0 bases and J 6 bases; nucleotides not matched to a gene: 3. Germline CDR1 and CDR2: SGHRS and YFSETQ. DNA of the CDR3: TGCGCCAGCAGCTTGGGGACAGGGGTGGATGAAAAACTGTTTTTT. It is translated as CASSLGTGVDEKLFF.

This clonotype came up a few times. The rearrangement uses TRBV7-9 and TRBJ2-2; a possible D gene is TRBD2 (5 bases). Per the germline V gene, CDR1 is SEHNR and CDR2 is FQNEAQ (reference sequence). The CDR3 contains 14 residues. Trimming removed 5 bases from V and 4 bases from J, with 11 bases in between. CDR3 nucleotide sequence: TGTGCCAGCAGCATAGAACGGGGCACCGGGGAGCTGTTTTTT. Translated: CASSIERGTGELFF.

There are many counts of this clonotype. The J gene is TRBJ2-5, the V gene TRBV4-3; no reliable D call. Germline values: CDR1 LGHNA, CDR2 YSLEER. The V and J ends lost 2 bases and 4 bases respectively, with 11 bases between them. This CDR3 is built from 14 residues. As DNA, the CDR3 is TGCGCCAGCAGCCAATCCCGGGTTTCAGAGACCCAGTACTTC. Encoded protein: CASSQSRVSETQYF.

This clonotype has only a few counts. The V call is TRBV6-1, the J call TRBJ1-4; TRBD1 agrees at 7 bases. Per germline, CDR1 MNHNS and CDR2 SASEGT. J was trimmed by 3 bases and V by 7 bases; bases with no gene match: 5. This CDR3 has 14 residues. In nucleotides, the CDR3 is TGTGCCAGCATTTGGGGACAGCCTAATGAAAAACTGTTTTTT. Residues: CASIWGQPNEKLFF.

The gene calls are TRBV20-1 and TRBJ2-3, with D maybe TRBD2 (5 bases). The germline CDR1 and CDR2 sequences are DFQATT and SNEGSKA (reference sequence). Trimming stripped 6 bases from V and 4 bases from J, with 14 bases between. This CDR3 is built from 13 residues. The CDR3 region has the DNA TGCAGTGCCTTACGGGGAGTTCCAGATACGCAGTATTTT. Its protein product is CSALRGVPDTQYF.

This clonotype was observed a few times. V gene TRBV6-2 or TRBV6-3 combines with J gene TRBJ2-3; perhaps D is TRBD1 or TRBD2 (5 bases each). The V and J ends lost 4 bases and 2 bases respectively, with 13 bases between them. The CDR3 is 15 residues long. CDR1 and CDR2 from the germline V gene are MNHEY and SVGEGT. Written as DNA, the CDR3 is TGTGCCAGCAGTTCCCGACGGGACCTCACAGATACGCAGTATTTT. Translated, it gives CASSSRRDLTDTQYF.

This clonotype was found many times. The chain joins TRBV7-3 to TRBJ2-3, with a tentative D call TRBD1 (6 bases). Trimming shortened V by 5 bases and J by 2 bases, and 11 bases separated the two germline ends. CDR3 length: 14 residues. Germline assignment: CDR1 SGHTA and CDR2 FQGTGA. The CDR3 here is CASSATGFTDTQYF. CDR3 in DNA: TGTGCCAGCAGCGCCACAGGGTTCACAGATACGCAGTATTTT.

The chain employs TRBV5-1 and TRBJ2-5, with D possibly TRBD2 on 6 matching bases. Per germline, CDR1 SGHRS and CDR2 YFSETQ. This CDR3 region has 16 residues. Trimming stripped 4 bases from V and 2 bases from J, with 18 bases between. The CDR3 region is CASSPAALGGQETQYF. For the CDR3, the DNA is TGCGCCAGCAGCCCCGCTGCCCTCGGGGGACAAGAGACCCAGTACTTC.

This clonotype has ten or more counts. This rearrangement joins TRBV7-8 to TRBJ2-3, with D tentatively TRBD1 or TRBD2 (5 bases each). Germline-derived CDR1 and CDR2 are SGHVS and FQNEAQ. The CDR3 consists of 15 residues. Trimming took 2 bases from V and 6 from J, leaving 15 bases between them. CDR3 sequence (DNA): TGTGCCAGCAGCTTACAGGGTCTAGCTGCTGATACGCAGTATTTT. This gives the protein CASSLQGLAADTQYF.

This sequence joins TRBV6-5 and TRBJ2-7; 7 bases align to TRBD2. The trim removed 6 bases at V and 4 bases at J, leaving 9 bases unmatched. CDR1 MNHEY and CDR2 SVGAGI come from the germline V gene. The length of the CDR3 is 14 residues. The CDR3 is CASSRGVQLYEQYF. CDR3 nucleotides: TGTGCCAGCAGCCGGGGGGTCCAACTGTACGAGCAGTACTTC.

A few counts support this clonotype. At one of its ends the junction is not consistent with the germline gene, which may arise from a read error. This chain links TRBV6-1 with TRBJ2-2; D possibly uses TRBD1 or TRBD2 (6 bases each). Looked up from germline, CDR1 is MNHNS and CDR2 is SASEGT. The CDR3 length is 13 residues. Written as DNA, the CDR3 is TGCGCCGGGGGCGTATTCCTCACCGGGGAGCTGTTTTTT. Its translation is CAGGVFLTGELFF.

This clonotype was found many times. The genes are TRBV7-9 and TRBJ2-7, with D unclear. Trimming stripped 1 base from V and 1 base from J, with 5 bases between. Germline V gene data show CDR1 as SEHNR and CDR2 as FQNEAQ (reference sequence). The CDR3 is made up of 13 amino acids. For the CDR3, the DNA is TGTGCCAGCAGCTTAGGGATTTCCTACGAGCAGTACGTC. Translation: CASSLGISYEQYV.

This clonotype has a count of ten or more. The chain has TRBV12-3 or TRBV12-4 and TRBJ1-5; a weak D match, TRBD1 (5 bases). Trimming removed 2 bases from V and 7 bases from J, with 18 bases in between. The CDR3 is 16 residues long. In DNA form, the CDR3 reads TGTGCCAGCAGTTTACGGGACTTACGATCGGGGCAGCCCCAGCATTTT. Encoded protein: CASSLRDLRSGQPQHF.

This clonotype was found many times. V is TRBV3-1 and J is TRBJ1-2, with D hard to call. Trimming pared 1 base from V and 7 bases from J, leaving 7 bases between. CDR3 length equals 12 residues. Germline CDR1 and CDR2: LGHDT and YNNKEL (reference sequence). CDR3 amino acids: CASSQVGGGYTF. In DNA, the CDR3 is TGTGCCAGCAGCCAAGTCGGCGGTGGCTACACCTTC.

There are many counts of this clonotype. The rearrangement links TRBV5-1 to TRBJ2-2; D is unresolved. CDR1 is SGHRS, CDR2 YFSETQ, per germline. CDR3 length: 13 amino acids. Trimming removed 3 bases at V and 5 bases at J, with 8 bases between. The DNA of the CDR3 is TGCGCCAGCAGCTCAGTGGGAACCGGGGAGCTGTTTTTT. Residues: CASSSVGTGELFF.

In its sample, this clonotype was seen a few times. The genes are TRBV18 and TRBJ1-1; 9 bases align to TRBD1. There are 15 residues in the CDR3. V lost 4 bases to trimming and J lost 3 bases; unmatched junction nucleotides: 6. CDR1 KGHSH and CDR2 LQKENI come from the germline V gene. For the CDR3, the DNA is TGTGCCAGCTCACGGTACAGGGGGCTGGACACTGAAGCTTTCTTT. Translated, it gives CASSRYRGLDTEAFF.

This chain links TRBV12-3 or TRBV12-4 with TRBJ2-3; 8 bases match TRBD1. V trimming: 0 bases; J trimming: 4 bases; junction bases outside the gene matches: 3. The CDR3 extends over 15 amino acids. DNA for the CDR3: TGTGCCAGCAGTTTAGCTCAGGGGGCGGCAGATACGCAGTATTTT. Translation: CASSLAQGAADTQYF.

This clonotype appeared a few times. This chain links TRBV5-1 with TRBJ1-4, with D maybe TRBD1 (6 bases). The CDR3 is 14 amino acids. The V gene's germline CDR1 is SGHRS and CDR2 YFSETQ. V was shortened by 4 bases and J by 5 bases, with 12 bases between the two germline ends. For the CDR3, the DNA is TGCGCCAGCAGCCGGGGACAACGAAATGAAAAACTGTTTTTT. Amino acids: CASSRGQRNEKLFF. Based on the CDR3 plus reference TRBV5-1 and TRBJ1-4, the full variable domain is KAGVTQTPRYLIKTRGQQVTLSCSPISGHRSVSWYQQTPGQGLQFLFEYFSETQRNKGNFPGRFSGRQFSNSRSEMNVSTLELGDSALYLCASSRGQRNEKLFFGSGTQLSVL.

The CDR3 loop is CSAKTGESFYGYTF. The DNA of the CDR3 is TGCAGTGCAAAGACAGGGGAGAGTTTTTATGGCTACACCTTC. The rearrangement joins TRBV20-1 to TRBJ1-2; 8 positions match TRBD1. J lost 5 bases, V lost 6 bases, and 11 bases had no gene match. The germline V gene encodes CDR1 DFQATT and CDR2 SNEGSKA (reference sequence). The CDR3 consists of 14 residues.

This clonotype has more than one count but fewer than ten. CDR3 in DNA: TGTGCCAGCAGCTTCGGACTAGCGGGCCATGAGCAGTTCTTC. It is translated as CASSFGLAGHEQFF. V usage is TRBV7-2 and J usage is TRBJ2-1; 11 positions agree with TRBD2. Germline loops: CDR1 SGHTA, CDR2 FQGNSA. Trimming cost V 3 bases and J 8 bases; bases outside gene matches: 3. The CDR3 loop spans 14 amino acids.